This T cell receptor beta chain was obtained from a study of cytomegalovirus exposure and HLA in healthy donors. This clone was detected once. What it binds is unknown. Study-wide findings and caveats: Among TCR beta chains, those listed as cytomegalovirus-associated numbered some 160.

V lost 5 bases and J lost 3, with 19 bases in between. The CDR3 loop spans 16 amino acids. Germline V gives CDR1 SNHLY, CDR2 FYNNEI. TCRdb's copy holds only in-frame clones and misses some; the assay was immunoSEQ multiplex PCR. The data contain around 250,000 clones, around 91% of them singletons. The donors belonged to the approximately 120-subject validation cohort, separate from the roughly 670-subject first cohort. This TCR derives from a woman under 30 in good health and CMV-seronegative. This chain uses TRBV2 with TRBJ2-5; D might be TRBD2 (5 bases). Sequenced sample: PBMCs. CDR3 sequence: CASSHAGLAAEETQYF. The CDR3 DNA reads as TGTGCCAGCAGTCACGCCGGGCTAGCTGCGGAAGAGACCCAGTACTTC.